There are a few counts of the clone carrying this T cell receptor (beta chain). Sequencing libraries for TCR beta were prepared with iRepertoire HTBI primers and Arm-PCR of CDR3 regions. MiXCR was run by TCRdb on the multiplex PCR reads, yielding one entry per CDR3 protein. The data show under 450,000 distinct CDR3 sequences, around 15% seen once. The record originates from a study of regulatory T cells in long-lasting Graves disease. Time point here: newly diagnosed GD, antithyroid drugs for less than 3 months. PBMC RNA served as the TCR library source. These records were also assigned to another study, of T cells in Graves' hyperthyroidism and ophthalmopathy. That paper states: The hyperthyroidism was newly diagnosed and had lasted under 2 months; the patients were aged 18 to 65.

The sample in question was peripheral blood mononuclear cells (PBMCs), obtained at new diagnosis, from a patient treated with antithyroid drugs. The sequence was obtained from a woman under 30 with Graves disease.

The CDR3 protein is CASSIDRVSEKLFF. The CDR3 nucleotides are TGTGCCAGCAGTATTGACAGGGTCTCTGAAAAACTGTTTTTT. This chain links TRBV25-1 with TRBJ1-4; 7 bases line up with TRBD1. The CDR3 runs 14 residues. From germline, CDR1 is MGHDK and CDR2 SYGVNS. J gave up 7 bases and V 5 bases, and 7 bases lay outside the gene matches. Complete variable domain (other parts from reference TRBV25-1 and TRBJ1-4): EADIYQTPRYLVIGTGKKITLECSQTMGHDKMYWYQQDPGMELHLIHYSYGVNSTEKGDLSSESTVSRIRTEHFPLTLESARPSHTSQYLCASSIDRVSEKLFFGSGTQLSVL.